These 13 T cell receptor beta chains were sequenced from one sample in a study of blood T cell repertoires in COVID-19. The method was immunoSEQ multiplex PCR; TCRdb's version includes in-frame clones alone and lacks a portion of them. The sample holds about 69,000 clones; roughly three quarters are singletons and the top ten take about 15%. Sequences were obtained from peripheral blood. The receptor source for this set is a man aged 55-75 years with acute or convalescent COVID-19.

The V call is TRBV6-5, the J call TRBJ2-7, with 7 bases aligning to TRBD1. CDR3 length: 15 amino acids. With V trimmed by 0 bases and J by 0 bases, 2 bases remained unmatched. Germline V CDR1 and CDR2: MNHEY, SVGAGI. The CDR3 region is CASSYSRDSSYEQYF. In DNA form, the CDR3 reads TGTGCCAGCAGTTACTCAAGGGACAGCTCCTACGAGCAGTACTTC.

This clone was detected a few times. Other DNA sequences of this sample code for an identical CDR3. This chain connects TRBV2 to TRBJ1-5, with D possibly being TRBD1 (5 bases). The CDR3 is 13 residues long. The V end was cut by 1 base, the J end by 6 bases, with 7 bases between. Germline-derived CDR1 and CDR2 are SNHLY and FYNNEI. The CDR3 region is CASSEEGIQPQHF. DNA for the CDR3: TGTGCCAGCAGTGAAGAGGGGATTCAGCCCCAGCATTTT. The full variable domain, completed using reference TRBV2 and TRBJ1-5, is EPEVTQTPSHQVTQMGQEVILRCVPISNHLYFYWYRQILGQKVEFLVSFYNNEISEKSEIFDDQFSVERPDGSNFTLKIRSTKLEDSAMYFCASSEEGIQPQHFGDGTRLSIL.

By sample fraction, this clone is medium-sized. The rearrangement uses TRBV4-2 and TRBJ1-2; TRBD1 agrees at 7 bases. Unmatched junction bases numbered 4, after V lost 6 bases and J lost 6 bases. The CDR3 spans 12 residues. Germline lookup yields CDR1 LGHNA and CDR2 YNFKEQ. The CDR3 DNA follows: TGTGCCAGCAGTGCAGGGGGTCATGGCTACACCTTC. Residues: CASSAGGHGYTF.

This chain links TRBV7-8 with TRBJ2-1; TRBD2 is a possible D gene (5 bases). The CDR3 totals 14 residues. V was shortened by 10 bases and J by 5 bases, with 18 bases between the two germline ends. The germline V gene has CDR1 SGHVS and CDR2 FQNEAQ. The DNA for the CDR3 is TGTGCCACTCAGACAAGACTACCAGACAATGAGCAGTTCTTC. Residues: CATQTRLPDNEQFF.

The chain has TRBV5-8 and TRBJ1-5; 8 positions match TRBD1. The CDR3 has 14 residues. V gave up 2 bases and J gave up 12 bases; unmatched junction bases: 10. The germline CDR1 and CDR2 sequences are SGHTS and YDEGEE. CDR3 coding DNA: TGTGCCAGCAGCTTCCGGACAGGGAAGGGTTTCCAGCATTTT. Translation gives CASSFRTGKGFQHF.

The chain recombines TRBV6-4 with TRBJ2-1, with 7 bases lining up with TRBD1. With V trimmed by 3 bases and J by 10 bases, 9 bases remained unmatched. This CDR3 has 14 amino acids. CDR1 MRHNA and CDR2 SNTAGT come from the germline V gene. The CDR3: CASSEGTVKREQFF. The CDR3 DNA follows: TGTGCCAGCAGTGAAGGGACAGTGAAAAGGGAGCAGTTCTTC.

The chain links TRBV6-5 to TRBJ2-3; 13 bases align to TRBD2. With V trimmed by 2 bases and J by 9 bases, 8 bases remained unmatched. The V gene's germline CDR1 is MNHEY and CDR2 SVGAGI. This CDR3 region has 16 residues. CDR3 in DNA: TGTGCCAGCAGTTACGCGGGCACTAGCGGGGGGGCCACGCAGTATTTT. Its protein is CASSYAGTSGGATQYF.

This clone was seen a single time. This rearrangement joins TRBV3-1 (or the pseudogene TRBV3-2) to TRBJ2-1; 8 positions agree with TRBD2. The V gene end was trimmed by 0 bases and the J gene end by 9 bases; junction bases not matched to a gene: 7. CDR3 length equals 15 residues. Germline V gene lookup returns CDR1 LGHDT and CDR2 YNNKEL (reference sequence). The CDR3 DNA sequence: TGTGCCAGCAGCCAAGATCGGGAGGGGGGCAGTGAGCAGTTCTTC. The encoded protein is CASSQDREGGSEQFF.

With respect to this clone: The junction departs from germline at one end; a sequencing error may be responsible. CDR3 residues: CASSLDQTSYEQYF. The CDR3 region has the DNA TGTGCTAGCAGCTTAGATCAAACATCATACGAGCAGTACTTC. V usage is TRBV7-7 and J usage is TRBJ2-7; D not resolved. Germline V gene lookup returns CDR1 SSHAT and CDR2 FNYEAQ (reference sequence). The length of the CDR3 is 14 residues.

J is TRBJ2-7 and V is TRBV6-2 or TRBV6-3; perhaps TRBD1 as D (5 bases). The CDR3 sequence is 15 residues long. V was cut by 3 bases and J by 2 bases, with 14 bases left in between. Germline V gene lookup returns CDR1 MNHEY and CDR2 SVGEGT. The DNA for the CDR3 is TGTGCCAGCAGTTATGGGTCAGGGTCAACCTACGAGCAGTACTTC. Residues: CASSYGSGSTYEQYF.

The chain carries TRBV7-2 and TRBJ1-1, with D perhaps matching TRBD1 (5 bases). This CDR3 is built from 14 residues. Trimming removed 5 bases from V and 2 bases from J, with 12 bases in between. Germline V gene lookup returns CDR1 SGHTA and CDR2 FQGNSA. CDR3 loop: CASSQNRLNTEAFF. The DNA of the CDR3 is TGTGCCAGCAGCCAAAACAGGCTAAACACTGAAGCTTTCTTT. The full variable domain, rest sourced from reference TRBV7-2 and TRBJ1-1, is GAGVSQSPSNKVTEKGKDVELRCDPISGHTALYWYRQSLGQGLEFLIYFQGNSAPDKSGLPSDRFSAERTGGSVSTLTIQRTQQEDSAVYLCASSQNRLNTEAFFGQGTRLTVV.

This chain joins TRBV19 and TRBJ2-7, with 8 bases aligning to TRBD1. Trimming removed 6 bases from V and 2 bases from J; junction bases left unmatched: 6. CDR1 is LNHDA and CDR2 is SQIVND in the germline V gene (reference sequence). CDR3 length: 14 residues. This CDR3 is CASSPGTGPYEQYF. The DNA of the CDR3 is TGTGCCAGTAGCCCCGGGACAGGTCCCTACGAGCAGTACTTC.

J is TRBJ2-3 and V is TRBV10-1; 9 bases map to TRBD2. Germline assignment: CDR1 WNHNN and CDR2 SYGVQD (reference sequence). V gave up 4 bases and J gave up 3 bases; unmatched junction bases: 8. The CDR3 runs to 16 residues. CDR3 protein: CASSGGAGGNTDTQYF. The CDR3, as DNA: TGCGCCAGCAGTGGAGGAGCGGGGGGAAATACAGATACGCAGTATTTT.